Shown below are 4 T cell receptor beta chains from a single sample sequenced in a study of tumor-infiltrating lymphocytes in primary liver carcinoma. The source of the blood RNA was unsorted whole blood, and germline DNA was extracted as well. Priming with a constant-region primer yielded TCR beta cDNA from roughly 0.45 ug total RNA. Modified slightly, ARM-PCR produced TCR beta libraries over three nested multiplex PCR rounds. In the first two PCR rounds, TRBV1-TRBV30 forward primers were paired with a C-beta reverse primer, and each round lasted about 9 cycles. TCRdb re-derived calls from the multiplex PCR reads in MiXCR, one entry per CDR3 protein. The sample lists hundreds of thousands of distinct CDR3 sequences, roughly 60% occurring once. Source material: peripheral blood. The receptors stem from a woman aged 25 to 39 with primary liver carcinoma and hepatitis B virus infection.

This clonotype was recorded once. One junction end does not reproduce the germline sequence, and a read error may be involved. The V call is TRBV15, the J call TRBJ2-5, with TRBD2 as a possible D gene (5 bases). CDR3 length: 15 residues. Germline loops: CDR1 LNHNV, CDR2 YYDKDF (reference sequence). The CDR3 sequence is CTTSRELDSQETQYF. The CDR3 DNA sequence: TGTACCACCAGCAGAGAACTAGATTCACAAGAGACCCAGTACTTC.

The chain is built from TRBV7-9 and TRBJ2-7; 11 bases are shared with TRBD2. This CDR3 is 16 amino acids long. The junction had 12 bases not matched to a gene; V was cut back by 6 bases and J by 5 bases. The germline CDR1 and CDR2 sequences are SEHNR and FQNEAQ (reference sequence). This CDR3 reads CASSSQGVLAGDEQYF. CDR3 DNA sequence: TGTGCCAGCAGTTCCCAAGGCGTACTAGCGGGAGACGAGCAGTACTTC. Full variable domain (remainder filled in from reference TRBV7-9 and TRBJ2-7): DTGVSQNPRHKITKRGQNVTFRCDPISEHNRLYWYRQTLGQGPEFLTYFQNEAQLEKSRLLSDRFSAERPKGSFSTLEIQRTEQGDSAMYLCASSSQGVLAGDEQYFGPGTRLTVT.

This clonotype was observed a few times. V is TRBV28 and J is TRBJ1-2; D gene ambiguous. V was clipped by 6 bases and J by 4 bases, with 12 bases between them. There are 13 residues in the CDR3. Germline CDR1 reads MDHEN; CDR2 reads SYDVKM. CDR3 loop: CASRDQAAYGYTF. The CDR3 nucleotides are TGTGCCAGCAGGGACCAGGCGGCCTATGGCTACACCTTC.

The gene calls are TRBV5-4 and TRBJ1-1, with 8 positions matching TRBD1. J gave up 8 bases and V 4 bases, and 4 bases lay outside the gene matches. The CDR3 has 12 residues. The germline V gene encodes CDR1 SGHNT and CDR2 YYREEE (reference sequence). The CDR3 nucleotides are TGTGCCAGCAGCCCGACAGGGGCAGAAGCTTTCTTT. Its protein is CASSPTGAEAFF.